These 26 T cell receptor beta chains came from one sample sequenced in a study of shared clonotypes between healthy human individuals. Using immunoSEQ multiplex PCR, the repertoire was profiled, and TCRdb retains in-frame clones only, with some absent. This sample has about 1.5 million clones, with 95% to 99% found just once. Sequences were obtained from naive CD4+ T cells sorted from blood. Subset of the sample: CD45RA+ positively selected. Source of these receptors: a young man in good health.

The rearrangement links TRBV19 to TRBJ2-1; TRBD2 aligns across 8 bases. V gave up 3 bases and J gave up 9 bases; unmatched junction bases: 7. The CDR3 contains 14 residues. The V gene's germline CDR1 is LNHDA and CDR2 SQIVND (reference sequence). The DNA for the CDR3 is TGTGCCAGTAGTATCGTCGGGAGGGTACGTGAGCAGTTCTTC. Amino acids: CASSIVGRVREQFF.

This chain joins TRBV2 and TRBJ1-2, with a weak D call TRBD1 (6 bases). Germline CDR1 SNHLY, CDR2 FYNNEI. The CDR3 totals 14 residues. V was shortened by 6 bases and J by 2 bases, with 13 bases between the two germline ends. The CDR3 region is CASSDTTGNYGYTF. CDR3 in DNA: TGTGCCAGCAGCGATACGACAGGCAACTATGGCTACACCTTC.

The CDR3 nucleotides read TGCGCCGTCAGGTGGGCCGACCGGTCCGAAACCCAGTACTTC. Its protein is CAVRWADRSETQYF. The chain has TRBV10-1 and TRBJ2-5; D not certain. V lost 11 bases and J 8 bases, leaving 24 bases between the germline ends. This CDR3 has 14 amino acids. The germline V gene encodes CDR1 WNHNN and CDR2 SYGVQD (reference sequence).

The chain links TRBV18 to TRBJ2-7; the D is unclear. Germline values: CDR1 KGHSH, CDR2 LQKENI. The V and J ends lost 5 bases and 4 bases respectively, with 6 bases between them. This CDR3 spans 11 amino acids. The CDR3 DNA sequence: TGTGCCAGCTCAGACACGTACGAGCAGTACTTC. Encoded protein: CASSDTYEQYF.

The genes are TRBV29-1 and TRBJ2-5; D uncertain. The CDR3 has 12 amino acids. Trimming cost V 4 bases and J 0 bases, with 6 bases left between them. Germline-derived CDR1 and CDR2 are SQVTM and ANQGSEA. The CDR3 bases are TGCAGCGTTGCGGCGTACCAAGAGACCCAGTACTTC. Translated, it gives CSVAAYQETQYF.

This chain links TRBV5-1 with TRBJ2-3, with 8 bases identical to TRBD2. CDR1 is SGHRS and CDR2 is YFSETQ in the germline V gene. Trimming removed 4 bases from V and 3 bases from J; junction bases left unmatched: 10. The CDR3 totals 16 residues. CDR3 protein: CASSPLSGRGTDTQYF. CDR3 nucleotide sequence: TGCGCCAGCAGCCCATTGTCCGGGAGGGGAACAGATACGCAGTATTTT.

The chain uses TRBV5-1 and TRBJ2-7; 7 bases map to TRBD1. This CDR3 spans 15 amino acids. Germline V gives CDR1 SGHRS, CDR2 YFSETQ. Germline trimming cut 4 bases from V and 0 bases from J; bases unmatched to any gene: 7. CDR3: CASSTRAGGSYEQYF. The CDR3, as DNA: TGCGCCAGCAGCACCAGGGCAGGGGGCTCCTACGAGCAGTACTTC.

The rearrangement uses TRBV6-1 and TRBJ1-5; unclear D gene. CDR1 and CDR2 (germline): MNHNS, SASEGT. V dropped 0 bases and J dropped 2 bases, with 5 bases sitting between them. The CDR3 runs 14 residues. CDR3 DNA sequence: TGTGCCAGCAGTGAAGCCTTGGGCAATCAGCCCCAGCATTTT. It yields the protein CASSEALGNQPQHF.

The rearrangement uses TRBV5-1 and TRBJ2-3, with 9 bases identical to TRBD2. Germline-derived CDR1 and CDR2 are SGHRS and YFSETQ. This CDR3 has 17 amino acids. The J segment lost 4 bases and the V segment lost 4 bases, leaving 13 bases of the junction unmatched. The CDR3 reads CASSIAGGRVRADTQYF. DNA for the CDR3: TGCGCCAGCAGCATCGCTGGCGGGAGGGTGAGGGCAGATACGCAGTATTTT. The entire variable domain, with the rest obtained from reference TRBV5-1 and TRBJ2-3, is as follows: KAGVTQTPRYLIKTRGQQVTLSCSPISGHRSVSWYQQTPGQGLQFLFEYFSETQRNKGNFPGRFSGRQFSNSRSEMNVSTLELGDSALYLCASSIAGGRVRADTQYFGPGTRLTVL.

This chain uses TRBV7-2 with TRBJ2-3; 7 nucleotides match TRBD1. The CDR3 is made up of 16 amino acids. CDR1 SGHTA and CDR2 FQGNSA come from the germline V gene. V shed 4 bases and J 6 bases; nucleotides not matched to a gene: 13. The CDR3 bases are TGTGCCAGCAGCTCCCCTAGGGGGCGAATGATGGATACGCAGTATTTT. It yields the protein CASSSPRGRMMDTQYF.

V is TRBV7-9 and J is TRBJ2-5; the D gene is possibly TRBD2 (5 bases). CDR1 is SEHNR, CDR2 FQNEAQ, per germline (reference sequence). There are 15 residues in the CDR3. V was clipped by 1 base and J by 0 bases, with 9 bases between them. This CDR3 reads CASSLVTSYQETQYF. The CDR3 DNA is TGTGCCAGCAGCTTAGTTACTAGTTACCAAGAGACCCAGTACTTC.

This chain links TRBV28 with TRBJ2-3; TRBD1 agrees at 8 bases. J gave up 1 base and V 10 bases, and 4 bases lay outside the gene matches. CDR1 and CDR2 (germline): MDHEN, SYDVKM. The CDR3 covers 13 residues. The CDR3 is CATLTGGTDTQYF. For the CDR3, the DNA is TGTGCCACCCTGACAGGGGGCACAGATACGCAGTATTTT. The variable domain in full, with the rest retrieved from reference TRBV28 and TRBJ2-3, is DVKVTQSSRYLVKRTGEKVFLECVQDMDHENMFWYRQDPGLGLRLIYFSYDVKMKEKGDIPEGYSVSREKKERFSLILESASTNQTSMYLCATLTGGTDTQYFGPGTRLTVL.

The chain recombines TRBV2 with TRBJ2-2; 7 bases agree with TRBD2. The CDR3 spans 12 residues. Trimming removed 6 bases from V and 6 bases from J; junction bases left unmatched: 1. Germline loops: CDR1 SNHLY, CDR2 FYNNEI. The CDR3 loop is CASRREPGELFF. CDR3 DNA: TGTGCCAGCAGGCGGGAGCCCGGGGAGCTGTTTTTT. The full variable domain, in which reference TRBV2 and TRBJ2-2 provide the parts outside the CDR3, is EPEVTQTPSHQVTQMGQEVILRCVPISNHLYFYWYRQILGQKVEFLVSFYNNEISEKSEIFDDQFSVERPDGSNFTLKIRSTKLEDSAMYFCASRREPGELFFGEGSRLTVL.

The chain is built from TRBV7-9 and TRBJ2-4; 9 nucleotides agree with TRBD1. This CDR3 has 16 residues. Germline V gene data show CDR1 as SEHNR and CDR2 as FQNEAQ (reference sequence). V gave up 5 bases and J gave up 3 bases; unmatched junction bases: 8. The CDR3 nucleotides are TGTGCCAGCAGCGCACTACAGGGGGCTGGCAAAAACATTCAGTACTTC. Its translation: CASSALQGAGKNIQYF.

Details on this clone: The sample contains more than one DNA sequence encoding this CDR3. The chain has TRBV28 and TRBJ2-7; tentatively, D is TRBD1 (5 bases). Between the trimmed V and J ends, which lost 5 bases and 4 bases, there was a span of 9 bases. Germline lookup yields CDR1 MDHEN and CDR2 SYDVKM. The CDR3 runs 12 residues. CDR3 sequence (DNA): TGTGCCAGCAGTCCGGACACATACGAGCAGTACTTC. Translation: CASSPDTYEQYF.

CDR3 nucleotide sequence: TGTGCCACCAGCAGAGTTGTGGGGATACGGGGGACTGAAGCTTTCTTT. Protein sequence: CATSRVVGIRGTEAFF. This chain uses TRBV15 with TRBJ1-1, with a tentative D call TRBD1 (5 bases). Trimming cost V 1 base and J 5 bases, with 17 bases left between them. In germline, CDR1 is LNHNV, CDR2 YYDKDF (reference sequence). The CDR3 spans 16 residues. The variable domain in full, completed from reference TRBV15 and TRBJ1-1, reads DAMVIQNPRYQVTQFGKPVTLSCSQTLNHNVMYWYQQKSSQAPKLLFHYYDKDFNNEADTPDNFQSRRPNTSFCFLDIRSPGLGDTAMYLCATSRVVGIRGTEAFFGQGTRLTVV.

Only one count was recorded for this clone. CDR3 coding DNA: TGTGCCAGTAGTCTAGCCAAAAACATTCAGTACTTC. It translates to CASSLAKNIQYF. V gene TRBV19 combines with J gene TRBJ2-4; D is unresolved. CDR1 and CDR2 (germline): LNHDA, SQIVND (reference sequence). This CDR3 has 12 residues. Trimming left V 5 bases short and J 0 bases short, with 2 bases between.

CDR3 DNA sequence: TGTGCCAGCAGCGGAACGCCCGGCACAATGAACACTGAAGCTTTCTTT. This gives the protein CASSGTPGTMNTEAFF. The chain couples TRBV9 to TRBJ1-1; D unclear. CDR3 length equals 16 residues. V was shortened by 3 bases and J by 0 bases, with 15 bases between the two germline ends. The germline V gene encodes CDR1 SGDLS and CDR2 YYNGEE.

This sequence joins TRBV19 and TRBJ1-1; D is undetermined. This CDR3 comprises 14 residues. Per the germline V gene, CDR1 is LNHDA and CDR2 is SQIVND (reference sequence). V lost 3 bases to trimming and J lost 7 bases, with 15 bases between them. In nucleotides, the CDR3 is TGTGCCAGTAGTATTACCGGGAGATCAGATGAAGCTTTCTTT. Translation gives CASSITGRSDEAFF. Looking up the rest from reference TRBV19 and TRBJ1-1 gives the full variable domain: DGGITQSPKYLFRKEGQNVTLSCEQNLNHDAMYWYRQDPGQGLRLIYYSQIVNDFQKGDIAEGYSVSREKKESFPLTVTSAQKNPTAFYLCASSITGRSDEAFFGQGTRLTVV.

The sample holds one count of this clone. The rearrangement links TRBV9 to TRBJ2-2; D possibly corresponds to TRBD1 (7 bases). Germline assignment: CDR1 SGDLS and CDR2 YYNGEE. The germline V and J ends were trimmed by 1 base and 3 bases, with 13 bases remaining between them. This CDR3 is built from 16 residues. CDR3 protein: CASSVIPGGYTGELFF. In DNA form, the CDR3 reads TGTGCCAGCAGCGTAATCCCAGGGGGGTACACCGGGGAGCTGTTTTTT.

This clone was seen just once. The chain has TRBV28 and TRBJ2-7; D remains ambiguous. Trimming stripped 3 bases from V and 2 bases from J, with 8 bases between. Germline assignment: CDR1 MDHEN and CDR2 SYDVKM. This CDR3 has 13 residues. Written as DNA, the CDR3 is TGTGCCAGCAGTTTGGACCAAACCTACGAGCAGTACTTC. This translates into CASSLDQTYEQYF. The entire variable domain, with the rest obtained from reference TRBV28 and TRBJ2-7, is as follows: DVKVTQSSRYLVKRTGEKVFLECVQDMDHENMFWYRQDPGLGLRLIYFSYDVKMKEKGDIPEGYSVSREKKERFSLILESASTNQTSMYLCASSLDQTYEQYFGPGTRLTVT.

The chain links TRBV4-1 to TRBJ1-4; D gene unclear. The CDR3 runs 13 residues. Germline V gives CDR1 MGHRA, CDR2 YSYEKL. V gave up 1 base and J gave up 6 bases, with 6 bases separating them. The CDR3 DNA reads as TGCGCCAGCAGCCAAGTTTTTTATGAAAAACTGTTTTTT. Amino acids: CASSQVFYEKLFF.

Note on this clone: The sample carries other DNA sequences with the same CDR3. The chain uses TRBV5-1 and TRBJ2-3, with 8 bases identical to TRBD1. V was pared by 4 bases and J by 3 bases, with 4 bases of the junction left unmatched. CDR3 size: 14 residues. Germline V gene data show CDR1 as SGHRS and CDR2 as YFSETQ. CDR3 amino acids: CASSPDRGTDTQYF. CDR3 nucleotides: TGCGCCAGCAGCCCTGACAGGGGTACAGATACGCAGTATTTT.

This chain links TRBV18 with TRBJ2-2; 11 nucleotides match TRBD1. Germline CDR1 is KGHSH and CDR2 is LQKENI. The trim removed 4 bases at V and 4 bases at J, leaving 8 bases unmatched. The CDR3 consists of 17 residues. CDR3 sequence (DNA): TGTGCCAGCTCACAACTGTCCGGGACAGGGGGCACCGGGGAGCTGTTTTTT. It is translated as CASSQLSGTGGTGELFF.

This rearrangement joins TRBV28 to TRBJ2-7; the match to TRBD2 covers 14 bases. This CDR3 has 17 amino acids. Germline V gene lookup returns CDR1 MDHEN and CDR2 SYDVKM. V was pared by 6 bases and J by 7 bases, with 14 bases of the junction left unmatched. CDR3 sequence reads: CASRTVLGLAGVGEQYF. The CDR3 region has the DNA TGTGCCAGCAGGACCGTTCTGGGACTAGCGGGAGTGGGGGAGCAGTACTTC.

This chain links TRBV12-5 with TRBJ2-1, with 10 bases identical to TRBD2. Germline values: CDR1 LGHNT, CDR2 FRNRAP. CDR3 length: 15 residues. V lost 9 bases, J lost 8 bases, and 13 bases stayed unmatched. The CDR3 is CASHSGSSGSHEQFF. Written as DNA, the CDR3 is TGTGCTAGCCACTCCGGCTCTAGCGGGAGCCATGAGCAGTTCTTC.